The 27 T cell receptor beta chains reported below all come from one sample, sequenced in a study of T cells in Graves' hyperthyroidism and ophthalmopathy (dated by TCRdb to about 2019). Libraries were constructed by multiplex PCR. Sequencer: Illumina HiSeq 2000. TCR beta CDR3 regions were amplified from RNA transcripts. The first round of RT-PCR for the TCR CDR3 was performed with the HTBI primer set and the Qiagen OneStep RT-PCR kit. The public reads were quality trimmed at Q25 with fastp and then assembled into clones with MiXCR by TCRdb, keeping productive beta chains. One record per CDR3 amino acid sequence lists the most common genes and DNA. The sample table records 250,000 to 350,000 distinct CDR3 sequences; approximately 17% of these occur just once. Just over 55% of the sample is in the top ten clones. The specimen was blood. These receptors were taken from a woman between 55 and 75 years old with Graves' ophthalmopathy.

V gene TRBV6-2 or TRBV6-3 combines with J gene TRBJ2-5; the D gene is possibly TRBD1 (6 bases). Germline CDR1 reads MNHEY; CDR2 reads SVGEGT. The CDR3 length is 12 residues. V was trimmed by 2 bases and J by 11 bases, leaving 12 bases between them. For the CDR3, the DNA is TGTGCCAGCAGTTACCCCACAGGGCCACAGTACTTC. This sequence encodes CASSYPTGPQYF.

This clonotype showed up just a few times. This chain uses TRBV7-9 with TRBJ2-7; perhaps TRBD1 as D (5 bases). Germline assignment: CDR1 SEHNR and CDR2 FQNEAQ (reference sequence). The CDR3 extends over 17 amino acids. Trimming took 2 bases from V and 1 from J, leaving 18 bases between them. The CDR3 here is CASSLSLPAGSSYEQYF. The CDR3 DNA follows: TGTGCCAGCAGCTTATCATTGCCGGCAGGGTCGTCCTACGAGCAGTACTTC.

J is TRBJ2-7 and V is TRBV10-3; D unclear. CDR3 length: 15 residues. Germline CDR1 and CDR2: ENHRY and SYGVKD. V was clipped by 0 bases and J by 0 bases, with 9 bases between them. DNA of the CDR3: TGTGCCATCAGTGAGTCGGCGGCAGGCTCCTACGAGCAGTACTTC. Its protein product is CAISESAAGSYEQYF.

The table lists this clonotype with many counts. This chain connects TRBV20-1 to TRBJ2-7; 11 bases fit TRBD1. From germline, CDR1 is DFQATT and CDR2 SNEGSKA (reference sequence). CDR3 size: 17 residues. Trimming cost V 5 bases and J 6 bases; bases outside gene matches: 18. The CDR3 here is CSAEPGQGVKKGLEQYF. The CDR3 DNA is TGCAGTGCTGAGCCGGGACAGGGGGTCAAAAAGGGTCTCGAGCAGTACTTC.

This clonotype was seen a few times. The genes are TRBV5-1 and TRBJ2-1; no clear D gene. Trimming took off 2 bases at V and 2 bases at J, with 14 bases between the two ends. The CDR3 has 16 amino acids. CDR1 is SGHRS, CDR2 YFSETQ, per germline. For the CDR3, the DNA is TGCGCCAGCAGCTTCCAGTACAACCAACCCTACAATGAGCAGTTCTTC. Encoded protein: CASSFQYNQPYNEQFF.

The gene calls are TRBV4-3 and TRBJ2-1; 7 nucleotides align to TRBD1. CDR1 is LGHNA, CDR2 YSLEER, per germline. The CDR3 runs to 14 residues. J lost 5 bases, V lost 3 bases, and 4 bases had no gene match. CDR3 loop: CASSQTGSNNEQFF. The CDR3 DNA reads TGCGCCAGCAGCCAGACAGGGTCTAACAATGAGCAGTTCTTC.

The sample holds many counts of this clonotype. The J gene is TRBJ1-4, the V gene TRBV2, with a weak D call TRBD1 (5 bases). V dropped 4 bases and J dropped 7 bases, with 16 bases sitting between them. In germline, CDR1 is SNHLY, CDR2 FYNNEI. The CDR3 is 15 amino acids. In DNA, the CDR3 is TGTGCCAGCAGTGGGGCCGCCAATAGGGGTGAAAAACTGTTTTTT. Translated, it gives CASSGAANRGEKLFF.

The chain links TRBV20-1 to TRBJ2-7; tentatively, D is TRBD2 (7 bases). The CDR3 is 14 amino acids. Deletions cut 3 bases from V and 5 bases from J, with 17 bases between. Per germline, CDR1 DFQATT and CDR2 SNEGSKA (reference sequence). CDR3 in amino acids: CSASQLGGGDEQYF. CDR3 in DNA: TGCAGTGCTAGTCAGCTGGGAGGGGGGGACGAGCAGTACTTC.

This clonotype was found a few times. The chain recombines TRBV19 with TRBJ1-1, with 9 bases matching TRBD1. V lost 3 bases, J lost 6 bases, and 5 bases stayed unmatched. The CDR3 length is 14 residues. Germline V CDR1 and CDR2: LNHDA, SQIVND (reference sequence). The CDR3 DNA is TGTGCCAGTAGTATCCGGACAGGGGAATCTGAAGCTTTCTTT. Protein: CASSIRTGESEAFF.

The chain joins TRBV24-1 to TRBJ2-7; D remains unclear. Germline V gives CDR1 KGHDR, CDR2 SFDVKD. Trimming pared 3 bases from V and 6 bases from J, leaving 17 bases between. There are 15 residues in the CDR3. The CDR3 DNA reads as TGTGCCACCAGTGATCAGACTGAGCCCGCTATCGAGCAGTACTTC. This translates into CATSDQTEPAIEQYF.

In its sample, this clonotype was seen a few times. The chain combines TRBV4-2 with TRBJ2-7; 7 positions agree with TRBD1. Per germline, CDR1 LGHNA and CDR2 YNFKEQ. V was clipped by 0 bases and J by 3 bases; unmatched bases: 2. The CDR3 is 14 residues long. The CDR3 DNA sequence: TGTGCCAGCAGCCAAGATGGACAGGTCTACGAGCAGTACTTC. Amino acids: CASSQDGQVYEQYF.

In its sample, this clonotype was seen many times. The chain is built from TRBV12-3 or TRBV12-4 and TRBJ2-2, with a possible D match to TRBD2 (5 bases). V was pared by 7 bases and J by 3 bases, with 12 bases between. The CDR3 runs to 14 residues. For the CDR3, the DNA is TGTGCCAGCATAAACGGGATTCACACCGGGGAGCTGTTTTTT. Protein sequence: CASINGIHTGELFF.

The rearrangement joins TRBV6-5 to TRBJ1-2; unclear D gene. Germline CDR1 is MNHEY and CDR2 is SVGAGI. Trimming shortened V by 3 bases and J by 2 bases, and 10 bases separated the two germline ends. The CDR3 runs to 14 residues. The CDR3 DNA follows: TGTGCCAGCAGTTATCAGGTTACCAACTATGGCTACACCTTC. This gives the protein CASSYQVTNYGYTF.

The CDR3 spells CASSLSVGELYQPQHF. CDR3 DNA: TGTGCCAGCAGCCTTAGTGTAGGGGAGCTGTATCAGCCCCAGCATTTT. V is TRBV4-2 and J is TRBJ1-5; D perhaps matches TRBD1 (5 bases). V lost 4 bases, J lost 5 bases, and 18 bases lay in between. Germline V gene lookup returns CDR1 LGHNA and CDR2 YNFKEQ. The CDR3 runs to 16 residues.

This clonotype showed up just a few times. This chain uses TRBV2 with TRBJ2-7; D not resolved. V dropped 4 bases and J dropped 5 bases, with 9 bases sitting between them. The germline gives CDR1 SNHLY, CDR2 FYNNEI. The CDR3 loop spans 12 amino acids. The CDR3 here is CASSGNGNEQYF. The CDR3 DNA sequence: TGTGCCAGCAGTGGGAATGGGAACGAGCAGTACTTC.

V and J are TRBV11-2 and TRBJ1-2; the match to TRBD1 covers 12 bases. The CDR3 loop spans 15 amino acids. V trimming: 4 bases; J trimming: 8 bases; junction bases outside the gene matches: 8. Germline V lookup: CDR1 SGHAT, CDR2 FQNNGV. This CDR3 is CASSSPGQGAQGYTF. CDR3 nucleotides: TGTGCCAGCAGCTCTCCGGGACAGGGGGCGCAGGGCTACACCTTC.

This clonotype was observed at least ten times. CDR3 nucleotides: TGTGCCAGCAGCTACAGGGACAACAATCAGCCCCAGCATTTT. Its protein product is CASSYRDNNQPQHF. This chain connects TRBV12-3 or TRBV12-4 to TRBJ1-5; a possible D gene is TRBD1 (6 bases). The CDR3 is 14 residues long. V lost 6 bases to trimming and J lost 3 bases, with 12 bases between them.

This clonotype was counted ten times or more. The V gene is TRBV11-2, the J gene TRBJ2-1; tentative D call: TRBD2 (6 bases). The CDR3 totals 15 residues. Germline CDR1 and CDR2: SGHAT and FQNNGV. Trimming removed 5 bases from V and 9 bases from J, with 20 bases in between. Here the CDR3 reads CASSPAGRAVGEQFF. The CDR3 DNA sequence: TGTGCCAGCAGCCCAGCCGGGAGAGCGGTTGGTGAGCAGTTCTTC.

The chain uses TRBV18 and TRBJ2-3, with D possibly matching TRBD2 (6 bases). This CDR3 region has 16 residues. V was cut by 3 bases and J by 2 bases, with 15 bases left in between. CDR1 and CDR2 (germline): KGHSH, LQKENI. CDR3 region: CASSPRQGGFTDTQYF. The CDR3 nucleotides are TGTGCCAGCTCACCCCGGCAGGGAGGCTTCACAGATACGCAGTATTTT. Using reference TRBV18 and TRBJ2-3 for the parts outside the CDR3, the full variable domain is NAGVMQNPRHLVRRRGQEARLRCSPMKGHSHVYWYRQLPEEGLKFMVYLQKENIIDESGMPKERFSAEFPKEGPSILRIQQVVRGDSAAYFCASSPRQGGFTDTQYFGPGTRLTVL.

This clonotype was seen repeatedly, ten times or more. Written as DNA, the CDR3 is TGTGCCAGCAGTGAAGCGCACCCGACCTACGAGCAGTACTTC. Its translation: CASSEAHPTYEQYF. The chain uses TRBV6-1 and TRBJ2-7; D not certain. Germline CDR1 reads MNHNS; CDR2 reads SASEGT. The CDR3 is made up of 14 amino acids. V was clipped by 0 bases and J by 2 bases, with 8 bases between them.

This clonotype was recorded many times. Written as DNA, the CDR3 is TGCAGTGCTAGGTGGGACAAGTACGAGCAGTACTTC. Encoded protein: CSARWDKYEQYF. V gene TRBV20-1 combines with J gene TRBJ2-7; tentatively, D is TRBD1 (6 bases). This CDR3 region has 12 residues. Germline assignment: CDR1 DFQATT and CDR2 SNEGSKA (reference sequence). V lost 3 bases and J 4 bases, leaving 10 bases between the germline ends.

This clonotype was picked up many times. V and J are TRBV7-6 and TRBJ2-3; a possible D gene is TRBD2 (5 bases). This CDR3 comprises 16 residues. Trimming left V 3 bases short and J 1 base short, with 14 bases between. The germline gives CDR1 SGHVS, CDR2 FNYEAQ. The CDR3 DNA follows: TGTGCCAGCAGCTTCAGTCATATGGAGGGCACAGATACGCAGTATTTT. This sequence encodes CASSFSHMEGTDTQYF.

Ten or more counts support this clonotype. The rearrangement uses TRBV7-8 and TRBJ1-4; D uncertain. Germline V gives CDR1 SGHVS, CDR2 FQNEAQ. V lost 5 bases to trimming and J lost 5 bases, with 15 bases between them. This CDR3 is 15 amino acids long. The CDR3 DNA reads TGTGCCAGCAGCCCCAACCCCGGACCGAATGAAAAACTGTTTTTT. Translating it yields CASSPNPGPNEKLFF.

This clonotype was observed at least ten times. The CDR3 DNA reads as TGCAGTGCTTGGTCTTCAGGGGATACGAATGAGCAGTTCTTC. It translates to CSAWSSGDTNEQFF. The chain joins TRBV20-1 to TRBJ2-1; D is perhaps TRBD1 (6 bases). V lost 5 bases and J 7 bases, leaving 18 bases between the germline ends. This CDR3 is built from 14 residues. The germline V gene encodes CDR1 DFQATT and CDR2 SNEGSKA (reference sequence).

This sequence joins TRBV29-1 and TRBJ2-2; 10 bases are a match to TRBD1. The length of the CDR3 is 15 residues. Germline CDR1 SQVTM, CDR2 ANQGSEA. The J segment lost 4 bases and the V segment lost 2 bases, leaving 4 bases of the junction unmatched. This CDR3 reads CSVEKDRGSTGELFF. CDR3 DNA: TGCAGCGTTGAAAAGGACAGGGGGAGCACCGGGGAGCTGTTTTTT.

This clonotype was seen repeatedly, ten times or more. The rearrangement uses TRBV3-1 and TRBJ1-4; D perhaps matches TRBD1 (5 bases). V was pared by 6 bases and J by 7 bases, with 15 bases between. There are 14 residues in the CDR3. Germline values: CDR1 LGHDT, CDR2 YNNKEL (reference sequence). Here the CDR3 DNA reads TGTGCCAGCAGTCCGGGACTCTGGAGTGAAAAACTGTTTTTT. Translation: CASSPGLWSEKLFF.

This clonotype was observed at least ten times. The J gene is TRBJ2-3, the V gene TRBV5-1; unclear D gene. V gave up 0 bases and J gave up 6 bases, with 5 bases separating them. This CDR3 spans 12 amino acids. CDR1 and CDR2 (germline): SGHRS, YFSETQ. CDR3 in amino acids: CASSLAMDTQYF. The CDR3 DNA is TGCGCCAGCAGCTTGGCCATGGATACGCAGTATTTT. Full variable domain (outside the CDR3, taken from reference TRBV5-1 and TRBJ2-3): KAGVTQTPRYLIKTRGQQVTLSCSPISGHRSVSWYQQTPGQGLQFLFEYFSETQRNKGNFPGRFSGRQFSNSRSEMNVSTLELGDSALYLCASSLAMDTQYFGPGTRLTVL.